This record looks at one T cell receptor beta chain sequence and its context. Its target is unknown. The record originates from a study of post-analysis software for immune sequencing data. On the study more broadly: The courses of disease that were included comprised relapsing-remitting, secondary progressive and progressive-relapsing multiple sclerosis.

General observations from the study: Patients carried a handful of TRBV segments more frequently than controls did, and TRBV5-6, TRBV5-1 and TRBV20-1 were among them. F measure showed strong co-clustering of same-batch samples. Compared with controls, patients showed significantly lower normalized Chao1 diversity.

The CDR3 spans 10 residues. V lost 4 bases and J 8 bases, leaving 5 bases between the germline ends. In germline, CDR1 is SQVTM, CDR2 ANQGSEA. Libraries were made from TCR beta cDNA, and they carried unique molecular identifiers. Each CDR3 protein is one row after TCRdb ran MiXCR on the PCR reads. The data contain approximately 730,000 distinct CDR3 sequences, roughly 50% of them singletons. This TCR was recovered from a girl under 18 with multiple sclerosis. The rearrangement joins TRBV29-1 to TRBJ1-4; D is uncertain. The sample was blood. The CDR3 region has the DNA TGCAGCGTTGTCCAAGAAAAACTGTTTTTT. Its protein product is CSVVQEKLFF.